Ten or more counts support the clone carrying this T cell receptor (beta chain). This sample is part of a study of T cells in Graves' hyperthyroidism and ophthalmopathy. TCR beta CDR3 regions were amplified from RNA transcripts. The TCR CDR3 was amplified in a first-round RT-PCR using the HTBI primer set. TCRdb independently ran MiXCR on the multiplex PCR reads; one entry per CDR3 protein. Of a few hundred thousand distinct CDR3 sequences listed, about 45% were seen once; the top ten hold around 7.7%. V gave up 7 bases and J gave up 0 bases, with 7 bases separating them. CDR3 length: 14 amino acids. CDR1 and CDR2 (germline): SGHTA, FQGNSA.

This chain joins TRBV7-2 and TRBJ2-6; D ambiguous. Material: peripheral blood or thyroid tissue (not recorded which). This receptor was obtained from a woman between 18 and 30 years old with Graves' hyperthyroidism. CDR3 protein: CASTSSSGANVLTF. Here the CDR3 DNA reads TGTGCCAGCACAAGTTCCTCTGGGGCCAACGTCCTGACTTTC.